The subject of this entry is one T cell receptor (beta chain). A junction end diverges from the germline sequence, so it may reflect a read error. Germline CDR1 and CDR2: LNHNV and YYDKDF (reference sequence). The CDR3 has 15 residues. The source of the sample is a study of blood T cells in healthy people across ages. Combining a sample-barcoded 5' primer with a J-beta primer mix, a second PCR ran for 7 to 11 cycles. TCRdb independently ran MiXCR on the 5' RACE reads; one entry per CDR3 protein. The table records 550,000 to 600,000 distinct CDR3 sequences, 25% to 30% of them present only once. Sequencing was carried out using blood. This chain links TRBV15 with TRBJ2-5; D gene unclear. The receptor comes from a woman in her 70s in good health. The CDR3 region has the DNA TGTGCCACCAGCCCCCTGGGCACGTTACAAGAGACCCAGCACTTC. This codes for CATSPLGTLQETQHF.